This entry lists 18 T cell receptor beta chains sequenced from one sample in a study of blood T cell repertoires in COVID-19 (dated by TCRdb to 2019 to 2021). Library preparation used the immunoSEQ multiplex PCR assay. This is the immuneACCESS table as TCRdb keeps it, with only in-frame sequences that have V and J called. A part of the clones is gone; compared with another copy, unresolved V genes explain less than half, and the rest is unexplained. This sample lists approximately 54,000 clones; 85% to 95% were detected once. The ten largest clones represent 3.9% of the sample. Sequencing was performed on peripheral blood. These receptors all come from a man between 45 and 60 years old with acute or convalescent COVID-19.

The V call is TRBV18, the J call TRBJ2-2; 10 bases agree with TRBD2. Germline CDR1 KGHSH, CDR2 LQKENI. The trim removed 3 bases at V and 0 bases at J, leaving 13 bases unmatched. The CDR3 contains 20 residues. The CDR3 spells CASSPTGLSSGGPNTGELFF. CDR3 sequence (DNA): TGTGCCAGCTCACCTACGGGACTTTCTAGCGGGGGACCGAACACCGGGGAGCTGTTTTTT. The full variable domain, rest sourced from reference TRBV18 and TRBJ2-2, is NAGVMQNPRHLVRRRGQEARLRCSPMKGHSHVYWYRQLPEEGLKFMVYLQKENIIDESGMPKERFSAEFPKEGPSILRIQQVVRGDSAAYFCASSPTGLSSGGPNTGELFFGEGSRLTVL.

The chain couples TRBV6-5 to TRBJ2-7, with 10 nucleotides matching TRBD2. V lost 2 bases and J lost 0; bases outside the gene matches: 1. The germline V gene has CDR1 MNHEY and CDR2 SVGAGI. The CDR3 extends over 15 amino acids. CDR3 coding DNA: TGTGCCAGCAGTTACATAGCGGGAGGCTCCTACGAGCAGTACTTC. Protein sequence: CASSYIAGGSYEQYF.

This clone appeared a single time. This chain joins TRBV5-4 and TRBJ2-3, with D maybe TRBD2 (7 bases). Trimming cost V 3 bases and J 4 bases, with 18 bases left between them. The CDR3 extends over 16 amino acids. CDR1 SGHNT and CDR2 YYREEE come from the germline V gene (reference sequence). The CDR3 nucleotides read TGTGCCAGCAGCTCCCCTGGGGGGGGGCTGGCAGATACGCAGTATTTT. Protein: CASSSPGGGLADTQYF.

The CDR3 nucleotides read TGTGCCAGCTCACACCGGACAGGGACGGGGGACACTGAAGCTTTCTTT. It yields the protein CASSHRTGTGDTEAFF. The rearrangement uses TRBV18 and TRBJ1-1, with 8 nucleotides matching TRBD1. Germline-derived CDR1 and CDR2 are KGHSH and LQKENI. J gave up 3 bases and V 4 bases, and 10 bases lay outside the gene matches. The CDR3 has 16 residues.

DNA of the CDR3: TGTGCCAGCAGTTCCTACGGGAGCGGGATATACAATGAGCAGTTCTTC. Translated, it gives CASSSYGSGIYNEQFF. The genes are TRBV27 and TRBJ2-1; 7 nucleotides match TRBD2. This CDR3 spans 16 amino acids. Trimming took 4 bases from V and 4 from J; bases not matched to a gene: 10. CDR1 is MNHEY, CDR2 SMNVEV, per germline (reference sequence).

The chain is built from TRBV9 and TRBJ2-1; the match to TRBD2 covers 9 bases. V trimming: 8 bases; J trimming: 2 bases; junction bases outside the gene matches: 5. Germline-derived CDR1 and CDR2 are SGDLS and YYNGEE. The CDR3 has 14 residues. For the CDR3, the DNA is TGTGCCAGTCAGCGGGGGGTCGCCTACAATGAGCAGTTCTTC. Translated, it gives CASQRGVAYNEQFF.

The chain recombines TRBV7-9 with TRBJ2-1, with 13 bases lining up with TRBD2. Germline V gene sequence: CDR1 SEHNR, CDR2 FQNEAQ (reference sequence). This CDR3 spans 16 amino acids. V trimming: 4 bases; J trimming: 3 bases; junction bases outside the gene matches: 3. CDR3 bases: TGTGCCAGCAGCTCTCGGACTAGCGGGAGCTACAATGAGCAGTTCTTC. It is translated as CASSSRTSGSYNEQFF.

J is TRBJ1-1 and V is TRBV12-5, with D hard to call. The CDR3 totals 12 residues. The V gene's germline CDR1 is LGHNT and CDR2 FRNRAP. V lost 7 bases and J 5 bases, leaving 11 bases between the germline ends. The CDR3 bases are TGTGCTAGTGAAAAAGGCGGGACTGAAGCTTTCTTT. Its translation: CASEKGGTEAFF. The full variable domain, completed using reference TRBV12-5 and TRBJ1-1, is DARVTQTPRHKVTEMGQEVTMRCQPILGHNTVFWYRQTMMQGLELLAYFRNRAPLDDSGMPKDRFSAEMPDATLATLKIQPSEPRDSAVYFCASEKGGTEAFFGQGTRLTVV.

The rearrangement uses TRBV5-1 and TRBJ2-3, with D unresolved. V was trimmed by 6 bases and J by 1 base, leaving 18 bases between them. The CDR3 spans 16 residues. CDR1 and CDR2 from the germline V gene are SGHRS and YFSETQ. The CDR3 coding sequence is TGCGCCAGCAACCCCCAGACGACATTTCGCACAGATACGCAGTATTTT. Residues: CASNPQTTFRTDTQYF.

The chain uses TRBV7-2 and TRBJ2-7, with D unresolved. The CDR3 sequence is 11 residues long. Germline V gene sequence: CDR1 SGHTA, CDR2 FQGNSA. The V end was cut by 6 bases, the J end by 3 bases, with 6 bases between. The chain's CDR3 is CASSSLYEQYF. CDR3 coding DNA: TGTGCCAGCAGTTCCCTCTACGAGCAGTACTTC.

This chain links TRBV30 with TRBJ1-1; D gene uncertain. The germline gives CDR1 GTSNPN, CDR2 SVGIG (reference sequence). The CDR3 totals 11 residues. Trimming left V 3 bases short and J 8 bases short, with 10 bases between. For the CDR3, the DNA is TGTGCCTGGAGCTTAAGAGGAGAAGCTTTCTTT. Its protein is CAWSLRGEAFF.

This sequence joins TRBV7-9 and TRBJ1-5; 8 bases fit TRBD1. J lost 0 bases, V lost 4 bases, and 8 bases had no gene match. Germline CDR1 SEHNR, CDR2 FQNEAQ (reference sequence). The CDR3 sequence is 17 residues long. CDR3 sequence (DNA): TGTGCCAGCAGCTCCGCCGGGACAGGATCTAGCAATCAGCCCCAGCATTTT. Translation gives CASSSAGTGSSNQPQHF. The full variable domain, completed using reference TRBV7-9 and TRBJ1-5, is DTGVSQNPRHKITKRGQNVTFRCDPISEHNRLYWYRQTLGQGPEFLTYFQNEAQLEKSRLLSDRFSAERPKGSFSTLEIQRTEQGDSAMYLCASSSAGTGSSNQPQHFGDGTRLSIL.

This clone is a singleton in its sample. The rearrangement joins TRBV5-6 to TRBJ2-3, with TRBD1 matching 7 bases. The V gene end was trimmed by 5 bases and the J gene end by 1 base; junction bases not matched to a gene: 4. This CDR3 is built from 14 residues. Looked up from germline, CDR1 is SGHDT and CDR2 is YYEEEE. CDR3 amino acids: CASRPDRRTDTQYF. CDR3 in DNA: TGTGCCAGCAGACCGGACAGGCGCACAGATACGCAGTATTTT.

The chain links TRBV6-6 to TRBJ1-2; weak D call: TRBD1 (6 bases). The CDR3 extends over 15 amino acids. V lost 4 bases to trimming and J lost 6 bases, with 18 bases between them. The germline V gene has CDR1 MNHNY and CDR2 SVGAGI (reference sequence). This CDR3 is CASSLPGAREHGYTF. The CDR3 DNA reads TGTGCCAGCAGTTTGCCAGGGGCGCGGGAGCATGGCTACACCTTC.

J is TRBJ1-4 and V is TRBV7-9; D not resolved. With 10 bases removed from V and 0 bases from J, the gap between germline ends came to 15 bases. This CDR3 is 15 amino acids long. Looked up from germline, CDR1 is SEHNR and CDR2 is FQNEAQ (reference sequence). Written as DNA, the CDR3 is TGTGCCATCGGGAGAGATCTTACAACTAATGAAAAACTGTTTTTT. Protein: CAIGRDLTTNEKLFF.

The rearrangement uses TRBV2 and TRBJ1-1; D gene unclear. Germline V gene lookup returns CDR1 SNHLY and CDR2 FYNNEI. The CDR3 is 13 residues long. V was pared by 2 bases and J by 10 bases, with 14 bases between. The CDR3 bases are TGTGCCAGCAGTGAATCCCAGATGGAGCTAGCTTTCTTT. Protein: CASSESQMELAFF.

CDR3 nucleotides: TGTGCCAGTAGTAACAGGGGGAACTATGGCTACACCTTC. It yields the protein CASSNRGNYGYTF. This sequence joins TRBV19 and TRBJ1-2; TRBD1 matches at 8 bases. The ends lost 4 bases at V and 2 bases at J; junction bases unmatched: 0. CDR1 is LNHDA, CDR2 SQIVND, per germline (reference sequence). The CDR3 runs 13 residues.

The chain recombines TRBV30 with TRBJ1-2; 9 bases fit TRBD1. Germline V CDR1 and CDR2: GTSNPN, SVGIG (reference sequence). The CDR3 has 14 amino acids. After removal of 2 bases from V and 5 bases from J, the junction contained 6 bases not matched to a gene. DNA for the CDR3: TGTGCCTGGAGTTTTCGGGACAGGGATTATGGCTACACCTTC. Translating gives CAWSFRDRDYGYTF.